Below are 32 T cell receptor beta chains sequenced from a single sample in a study of T cell responses to AZD1222 COVID-19 vaccine. The repertoire was sequenced with immunoSEQ multiplex PCR; TCRdb's copy has only in-frame clones and lacks some. The profile shows 150,000 or so clones, roughly nine tenths of them singletons. The material was peripheral blood, obtained on day 0 of AZD1222 vaccination. These receptors originate from an adult in good health.

The genes are TRBV6-6 and TRBJ1-2; 9 nucleotides agree with TRBD1. Germline V gives CDR1 MNHNY, CDR2 SVGAGI (reference sequence). The CDR3 is made up of 12 amino acids. V was pared by 5 bases and J by 11 bases, with 6 bases of the junction left unmatched. The CDR3 DNA sequence: TGTGCCAGCAGTACAGGACAGGGGAGGTACACCTTC. Encoded protein: CASSTGQGRYTF.

A single count supports this clone. V and J are TRBV6-5 and TRBJ2-7, with D tentatively TRBD1 or TRBD2 (5 bases each). The CDR3 sequence is 14 residues long. CDR1 MNHEY and CDR2 SVGAGI come from the germline V gene. The V end was cut by 6 bases, the J end by 2 bases, with 14 bases between. The CDR3 protein is CASRSGRQTYEQYF. The CDR3 DNA reads TGTGCCAGCAGGAGCGGACGACAGACCTACGAGCAGTACTTC.

The CDR3 DNA sequence: TGTGCCAGCAATCGAGGGAGGGCCAGGGAGCAGTACTTC. Amino acid sequence: CASNRGRAREQYF. This chain connects TRBV28 to TRBJ2-7, with TRBD2 matching 7 bases. The CDR3 runs 13 residues. Germline V gives CDR1 MDHEN, CDR2 SYDVKM. V lost 7 bases, J lost 7 bases, and 10 bases stayed unmatched. Drawing the rest from reference TRBV28 and TRBJ2-7, the complete variable domain is DVKVTQSSRYLVKRTGEKVFLECVQDMDHENMFWYRQDPGLGLRLIYFSYDVKMKEKGDIPEGYSVSREKKERFSLILESASTNQTSMYLCASNRGRAREQYFGPGTRLTVT.

This clone was seen only once. This CDR3 is CASSKTGGGRFNEKLFF. Here the CDR3 DNA reads TGTGCCAGCAGTAAGACAGGGGGTGGTCGGTTTAATGAAAAACTGTTTTTT. The chain uses TRBV27 and TRBJ1-4, with 9 bases that match TRBD1. CDR1 is MNHEY, CDR2 SMNVEV, per germline (reference sequence). Trimming at V came to 5 bases and at J to 4 bases, leaving 11 bases not matched to a gene. This CDR3 region has 17 residues. The variable domain in full, with the rest retrieved from reference TRBV27 and TRBJ1-4, is EAQVTQNPRYLITVTGKKLTVTCSQNMNHEYMSWYRQDPGLGLRQIYYSMNVEVTDKGDVPEGYKVSRKEKRNFPLILESPSPNQTSLYFCASSKTGGGRFNEKLFFGSGTQLSVL.

The rearrangement uses TRBV21-1 and TRBJ1-2; the table calls TRBD1, which could not be checked here. TRBV21-1 is marked as a pseudogene. The CDR3 sequence is 15 residues long. Here the CDR3 reads CASSKGGQSNYGYTF. The CDR3, as DNA: TGTGCCAGCAGCAAGGGTGGACAATCTAACTATGGCTACACCTTC.

The V gene is TRBV9, the J gene TRBJ2-1; D may be TRBD1 or TRBD2 (6 bases each). V was shortened by 5 bases and J by 10 bases, with 10 bases between the two germline ends. Germline values: CDR1 SGDLS, CDR2 YYNGEE. The CDR3 is made up of 11 amino acids. As DNA, the CDR3 is TGTGCCAGCAGAGGAGGGGGGGAGCAGTTCTTC. Its translation: CASRGGGEQFF.

The chain combines TRBV3-1 (or the pseudogene TRBV3-2) with TRBJ1-2, with 9 nucleotides matching TRBD1. This CDR3 comprises 15 residues. Germline CDR1 and CDR2: LGHDT and YNNKEL (reference sequence). Trimming took 1 base from V and 4 from J; bases not matched to a gene: 4. This chain's CDR3 is CASSQVTGGGYGYTF. For the CDR3, the DNA is TGTGCCAGCAGCCAAGTCACAGGGGGCGGCTATGGCTACACCTTC.

The chain has TRBV10-2 and TRBJ2-5, with unresolved D. This CDR3 is 13 amino acids long. In germline, CDR1 is WSHSY, CDR2 SAAADI. V lost 7 bases and J 0 bases, leaving 9 bases between the germline ends. The CDR3 region has the DNA TGCGCCAGCACCGACTTGTACCAAGAGACCCAGTACTTC. Its translation: CASTDLYQETQYF.

V usage is TRBV5-6 and J usage is TRBJ1-2; D is undetermined. V dropped 2 bases and J dropped 2 bases, with 1 base sitting between them. The CDR3 has 11 residues. Germline CDR1 SGHDT, CDR2 YYEEEE. Written as DNA, the CDR3 is TGTGCCAGCAGCTTAAACTATGGCTACACCTTC. Its protein product is CASSLNYGYTF. The full variable domain, with the rest looked up from reference TRBV5-6 and TRBJ1-2, is DAGVTQSPTHLIKTRGQQVTLRCSPKSGHDTVSWYQQALGQGPQFIFQYYEEEERQRGNFPDRFSGHQFPNYSSELNVNALLLGDSALYLCASSLNYGYTFGSGTRLTVV.

The CDR3 DNA sequence: TGTGCCAGCAGTTATGGGGGCCTTAATTCACCCCTCCACTTT. Its protein product is CASSYGGLNSPLHF. The chain recombines TRBV28 with TRBJ1-6; D might be TRBD1 (6 bases). This CDR3 has 14 residues. Trimming removed 4 bases at V and 6 bases at J, with 10 bases between. CDR1 and CDR2 (germline): MDHEN, SYDVKM.

The chain employs TRBV4-1 and TRBJ2-7, with D perhaps given as TRBD1 or TRBD2 (5 bases each). The length of the CDR3 is 15 residues. V dropped 2 bases and J dropped 6 bases, with 17 bases sitting between them. Germline V gene sequence: CDR1 MGHRA, CDR2 YSYEKL. DNA for the CDR3: TGCGCCAGCAGCCAACCCGACAGCAGGGCGGGCGAGCAGTACTTC. Translating gives CASSQPDSRAGEQYF.

The chain combines TRBV5-1 with TRBJ1-2; 7 bases agree with TRBD1. Germline CDR1 and CDR2: SGHRS and YFSETQ. The CDR3 contains 15 residues. The V gene end was trimmed by 1 base and the J gene end by 3 bases; junction bases not matched to a gene: 6. The CDR3 DNA follows: TGCGCCAGCAGCTTGAAATCAGGGGGAGACTATGGCTACACCTTC. Amino acid sequence: CASSLKSGGDYGYTF.

The chain employs TRBV5-6 and TRBJ1-1, with TRBD1 identical over 7 bases. Germline-derived CDR1 and CDR2 are SGHDT and YYEEEE. The CDR3 spans 16 residues. V lost 4 bases, J lost 4 bases, and 13 bases stayed unmatched. This CDR3 is CASSPLQGRRGTEAFF. CDR3 in DNA: TGTGCCAGCAGCCCACTACAGGGGCGTAGGGGCACTGAAGCTTTCTTT.

The chain has TRBV19 and TRBJ2-5; D remains ambiguous. The CDR3 is 14 residues long. The V end lost 6 bases, the J end lost 0 bases, and 11 bases lay between the germline ends. CDR1 LNHDA and CDR2 SQIVND come from the germline V gene (reference sequence). CDR3 residues: CASSETRDQETQYF. CDR3 in DNA: TGTGCCAGTAGCGAGACAAGGGACCAAGAGACCCAGTACTTC.

The chain carries TRBV7-3 and TRBJ2-1; D unclear. The CDR3 is 15 residues long. CDR1 is SGHTA and CDR2 is FQGTGA in the germline V gene. With 5 bases removed from V and 0 bases from J, the gap between germline ends came to 11 bases. The CDR3 DNA reads as TGTGCCAGCAGCCCCGACTCTAGCTCCTACAATGAGCAGTTCTTC. Protein product: CASSPDSSSYNEQFF.

The CDR3, as DNA: TGTGCCAGTAGTATCAGATCGGGAAGGGGGGAGCTGTTTTTT. Its protein product is CASSIRSGRGELFF. The chain couples TRBV19 to TRBJ2-2; TRBD2 is a possible D gene (5 bases). The CDR3 extends over 14 amino acids. V lost 3 bases to trimming and J lost 8 bases, with 13 bases between them. The germline gives CDR1 LNHDA, CDR2 SQIVND (reference sequence).

This clone was counted only a few times. The gene calls are TRBV4-1 and TRBJ1-5; TRBD1 aligns across 8 bases. Germline loops: CDR1 MGHRA, CDR2 YSYEKL. V lost 0 bases and J lost 5; bases outside the gene matches: 9. The CDR3 consists of 17 residues. The DNA of the CDR3 is TGCGCCAGCAGCCAAGATGGCAGGGGGCGGGAGGATCAGCCCCAGCATTTT. Residues: CASSQDGRGREDQPQHF.

This chain uses TRBV27 with TRBJ2-2; the match to TRBD1 covers 8 bases. Trimming at V came to 3 bases and at J to 6 bases, leaving 12 bases not matched to a gene. This CDR3 is built from 17 residues. From germline, CDR1 is MNHEY and CDR2 SMNVEV (reference sequence). Here the CDR3 reads CASSFVSRRGPAGELFF. CDR3 sequence (DNA): TGTGCCAGCAGTTTCGTTTCTCGCAGGGGGCCGGCCGGGGAGCTGTTTTTT.

The rearrangement links TRBV11-2 to TRBJ1-4; possibly TRBD1 for D (6 bases). Germline loops: CDR1 SGHAT, CDR2 FQNNGV. This CDR3 comprises 14 residues. V lost 5 bases, J lost 7 bases, and 14 bases lay in between. This CDR3 is CASSPTGFREKLFF. CDR3 nucleotides: TGTGCCAGCAGCCCAACAGGGTTTCGTGAAAAACTGTTTTTT.

V and J are TRBV20-1 and TRBJ2-1; TRBD2 aligns across 10 bases. The CDR3 runs to 15 residues. CDR1 and CDR2 (germline): DFQATT, SNEGSKA (reference sequence). V shed 3 bases, J shed 6 bases, and the junction held 8 bases outside the gene matches. CDR3 protein: CSASDSGRIGNEQFF. CDR3 nucleotide sequence: TGCAGTGCTAGTGATAGCGGGAGGATCGGCAATGAGCAGTTCTTC.

This chain connects TRBV6-5 to TRBJ2-1, with 10 bases matching TRBD1. The CDR3 contains 15 residues. With V trimmed by 7 bases and J by 1 base, 4 bases remained unmatched. The germline CDR1 and CDR2 sequences are MNHEY and SVGAGI. The CDR3 DNA reads as TGTGCCAGCACTCCGGACAGGGGGTCCTACAATGAGCAGTTCTTC. Protein sequence: CASTPDRGSYNEQFF.

This chain connects TRBV29-1 to TRBJ2-5; 13 nucleotides agree with TRBD2. Trimming at V came to 4 bases and at J to 13 bases, leaving 18 bases not matched to a gene. The CDR3 sequence is 16 residues long. Germline CDR1 SQVTM, CDR2 ANQGSEA. Here the CDR3 DNA reads TGCAGCGTTGGAGGAGGGCAGTCGGGACTAGCGGGACAGAGGTACTTC. Amino acids: CSVGGGQSGLAGQRYF.

The chain has TRBV19 and TRBJ1-5; weak D call: TRBD1 (6 bases). Germline lookup yields CDR1 LNHDA and CDR2 SQIVND (reference sequence). Trimming left V 4 bases short and J 2 bases short, with 9 bases between. CDR3 length: 14 residues. The CDR3 here is CASSKGGGNQPQHF. For the CDR3, the DNA is TGTGCCAGTAGTAAGGGGGGGGGCAATCAGCCCCAGCATTTT.

The genes are TRBV9 and TRBJ1-1; D unclear. This CDR3 contains 13 residues. Trimming took off 7 bases at V and 2 bases at J, with 12 bases between the two ends. Germline V CDR1 and CDR2: SGDLS, YYNGEE. The CDR3 nucleotides are TGTGCCAGCCGCCCAGGAATCAACACTGAAGCTTTCTTT. Translating it yields CASRPGINTEAFF.

CDR3: CAISEPLGQGRNGYTF. The CDR3 bases are TGTGCCATCAGTGAGCCCTTGGGACAGGGAAGGAACGGCTACACCTTC. The V and J genes are TRBV10-3 and TRBJ1-2; 9 nucleotides align to TRBD1. This CDR3 region has 16 residues. The V and J ends lost 2 bases and 8 bases, in that order; junction bases with no gene match: 12. Germline values: CDR1 ENHRY, CDR2 SYGVKD.

This chain connects TRBV2 to TRBJ1-5, with a weak D call TRBD1 (5 bases). The CDR3 length is 16 residues. Trimming removed 5 bases from V and 2 bases from J, with 16 bases in between. The germline CDR1 and CDR2 sequences are SNHLY and FYNNEI. The DNA of the CDR3 is TGTGCCAGCAGTTGGGGACGCCCCATGGGCAATCAGCCCCAGCATTTT. Amino acid sequence: CASSWGRPMGNQPQHF.

The chain has TRBV21-1 and TRBJ1-1; the table's D call, TRBD1, was not checked against the DNA. TRBV21-1 represents a pseudogene. The CDR3 extends over 16 amino acids. CDR3 residues: CASRPKSGQGATEAFF. CDR3 nucleotide sequence: TGTGCCAGCAGGCCCAAGTCAGGACAGGGGGCCACTGAAGCTTTCTTT.

The V gene is TRBV15, the J gene TRBJ2-7; D may match TRBD1 or TRBD2 (5 bases each). This CDR3 has 14 residues. Between the trimmed V and J ends, which lost 0 bases and 6 bases, there was a span of 12 bases. Germline CDR1 LNHNV, CDR2 YYDKDF (reference sequence). CDR3 sequence: CATSREQVRVEQYF. CDR3 DNA: TGTGCCACCAGCAGAGAACAGGTGAGGGTCGAGCAGTACTTC.

The rearrangement links TRBV27 to TRBJ2-1, with D tentatively TRBD1 (6 bases). With 7 bases removed from V and 7 bases from J, the gap between germline ends came to 17 bases. Looked up from germline, CDR1 is MNHEY and CDR2 is SMNVEV (reference sequence). CDR3 length: 14 amino acids. This CDR3 reads CASTAPGAGNEQFF. The CDR3 region has the DNA TGTGCCAGCACCGCCCCAGGGGCTGGGAATGAGCAGTTCTTC.

The CDR3 DNA reads as TGTGCCAGCAGTCCCGGAGGGGGGCGCAGGAACACTGAAGCTTTCTTT. This translates into CASSPGGGRRNTEAFF. The chain recombines TRBV6-2 or TRBV6-3 with TRBJ1-1; perhaps TRBD1 as D (6 bases). Trimming removed 5 bases at V and 1 base at J, with 17 bases between. Per germline, CDR1 MNHEY and CDR2 SVGEGT. CDR3 size: 16 residues.

This clone was detected only a few times. J is TRBJ2-1 and V is TRBV18, with D perhaps TRBD2 (5 bases). The V end was cut by 3 bases, the J end by 0 bases, with 15 bases between. The CDR3 sequence is 17 residues long. Per the germline V gene, CDR1 is KGHSH and CDR2 is LQKENI. The CDR3 here is CASSPSVGGSSYNEQFF. As DNA, the CDR3 is TGTGCCAGCTCACCGTCTGTTGGCGGGTCCTCCTACAATGAGCAGTTCTTC.

The chain joins TRBV7-2 to TRBJ1-5; D remains unclear. Germline V lookup: CDR1 SGHTA, CDR2 FQGNSA. V gave up 5 bases and J gave up 7 bases, with 18 bases separating them. The CDR3 length is 15 residues. The CDR3 is CASSPQPGSGQPQHF. The CDR3 DNA sequence: TGTGCCAGCAGCCCCCAGCCGGGGTCGGGACAGCCCCAGCATTTT.